This T cell receptor beta chain is from a study of beta chain features in type 1 diabetes. Study-level points and caveats: Healthy donors had naive, central memory and Treg TCRB repertoires that appeared less similar than those seen among patients. Researchers cautioned that cDNA sequencing could over-represent cells with high TCR expression. Type 1 diabetes patients showed a moderate but significant shortening of TCRB CDR3s in all four CD4+ subsets. The question of HLA type influencing TCRB rearrangement was one that remained unresolved here.

Central memory, naive, regulatory and stem cell-like memory CD4+ cells were sorted by CD45RO/CCR7/CD25/CD127/CD95/CD27. The sequenced template was cDNA made from the entire isolated RNA. The method was immunoSEQ multiplex PCR; TCRdb's version includes in-frame clones alone and lacks a portion of them. This table holds under 150,000 clones, 9% found once. The ends lost 4 bases at V and 3 bases at J; junction bases unmatched: 5. The CDR3 extends over 14 amino acids. Germline V gene lookup returns CDR1 KGHSH and CDR2 LQKENI. Concerning this clone: Antigen: not known.

The sample was central memory CD4+ T cells from blood. The chain couples TRBV18 to TRBJ1-1, with 7 bases fitting TRBD1. The source is a man aged 25 to 40 with type 1 diabetes. CDR3 residues: CASSRGQRDTEAFF. CDR3 sequence (DNA): TGTGCCAGCTCACGGGGACAGAGAGACACTGAAGCTTTCTTT.